These 19 T cell receptor beta chains came from one sample sequenced in a study of vaccination effects on CD4 cells after COVID-19. The antigens for these receptors are not known. Produced via immunoSEQ multiplex PCR; TCRdb's table is partial and in-frame only. The sample carries about 38,000 clones, roughly 76% recorded once. Sequencing followed a ViraFEST assay step that expanded antigen-specific CD4+ T cells with viral peptide pools. Culture proceeded for about 11 days, and CD4+ T cells were then isolated. None of these healthy vaccinees had been infected with SARS-CoV-2 before vaccination. Sequenced here: CD4+ T cells from PBMCs cultured with SARS-CoV-2 spike peptides, sampled before COVID-19 vaccination. These TCRs come from a human donor who received a COVID-19 vaccine.

This chain links TRBV28 with TRBJ2-7, with D perhaps matching TRBD1 (6 bases). V gave up 2 bases and J gave up 2 bases, with 19 bases separating them. CDR1 is MDHEN, CDR2 SYDVKM, per germline. The CDR3 extends over 17 amino acids. The CDR3 loop reads CASSLTLGARQTYEQYF. Here the CDR3 DNA reads TGTGCCAGCAGTTTAACATTGGGGGCGAGACAGACCTACGAGCAGTACTTC.

This clone has only one observation. The genes are TRBV4-1 and TRBJ1-5; 7 nucleotides agree with TRBD1. The CDR3 totals 15 residues. CDR1 is MGHRA, CDR2 YSYEKL, per germline. V lost 4 bases and J lost 6; bases outside the gene matches: 9. CDR3 in DNA: TGCGCCAGCAGCCCACAGGGGATAACCGGTCAGCCCCAGCATTTT. Its protein is CASSPQGITGQPQHF.

The V gene is TRBV7-8, the J gene TRBJ1-5; D is uncertain. V was trimmed by 3 bases and J by 5 bases, leaving 11 bases between them. CDR1 SGHVS and CDR2 FQNEAQ come from the germline V gene. The CDR3 runs to 14 residues. As DNA, the CDR3 is TGTGCCAGCAGCTTTAGCGGGTCCCATCAGCCCCAGCATTTT. Translating gives CASSFSGSHQPQHF.

V gene TRBV29-1 combines with J gene TRBJ2-7; D remains unclear. Trimming stripped 4 bases from V and 4 bases from J, with 14 bases between. The CDR3 has 13 residues. Germline values: CDR1 SQVTM, CDR2 ANQGSEA. The CDR3 DNA follows: TGCAGCGTTGTGAGCGCCGGTGGGTACGAGCAGTACTTC. Its translation is CSVVSAGGYEQYF.

The chain employs TRBV18 and TRBJ2-7; TRBD2 might be the D (5 bases). This CDR3 region has 14 residues. V was clipped by 6 bases and J by 2 bases, with 14 bases between them. Looked up from germline, CDR1 is KGHSH and CDR2 is LQKENI. In DNA form, the CDR3 reads TGTGCCAGCTCCCTCAAACGGGGTACCTACGAGCAGTACTTC. Amino acids: CASSLKRGTYEQYF.

The CDR3 protein is CASSQGQERGWHTF. Here the CDR3 DNA reads TGCGCCAGCAGCCAGGGACAGGAGCGAGGATGGCACACCTTC. The J gene is TRBJ1-2, the V gene TRBV5-1; 8 bases are shared with TRBD1. The CDR3 has 14 residues. Germline values: CDR1 SGHRS, CDR2 YFSETQ. Losses at the gene ends were 4 bases for V and 12 bases for J; bases not matched to a gene: 14.

CDR3 in DNA: TGTGCCAGCAGCTCTTTCCGGGACTCCGCCTACAATGAGCAGTTCTTC. Translating it yields CASSSFRDSAYNEQFF. The V call is TRBV7-6, the J call TRBJ2-1; tentatively, D is TRBD2 (6 bases). The V and J ends lost 4 bases and 2 bases respectively, with 15 bases between them. The CDR3 sequence is 16 residues long. Germline loops: CDR1 SGHVS, CDR2 FNYEAQ.

V and J are TRBV27 and TRBJ1-5, with D possibly matching TRBD1 (6 bases). The CDR3 runs to 14 residues. The V gene's germline CDR1 is MNHEY and CDR2 SMNVEV (reference sequence). Trimming removed 5 bases at V and 1 base at J, with 9 bases between. CDR3 loop: CASSPDRSNQPQHF. The CDR3 region has the DNA TGTGCCAGCAGTCCCGACAGGAGCAATCAGCCCCAGCATTTT.

The chain is built from TRBV21-1 and TRBJ1-2. TRBV21-1 is deemed a pseudogene. The CDR3 length is 11 residues. CDR3 protein: CASSKRRNYTF. CDR3 coding DNA: TGTGCCAGCAGCAAAAGACGGAACTACACCTTC.

The chain's CDR3 is CASSFDPGGNQPQHF. In DNA form, the CDR3 reads TGTGCCAGCAGCTTCGACCCCGGGGGGAATCAGCCCCAGCATTTT. The chain recombines TRBV5-4 with TRBJ1-5, with D maybe TRBD1 (5 bases). The CDR3 spans 15 residues. From germline, CDR1 is SGHNT and CDR2 YYREEE (reference sequence). V was cut by 2 bases and J by 4 bases, with 13 bases left in between.

V usage is TRBV5-6 and J usage is TRBJ1-2, with 7 bases identical to TRBD1. The CDR3 has 14 amino acids. Trimming removed 1 base from V and 2 bases from J; junction bases left unmatched: 2. Germline V CDR1 and CDR2: SGHDT, YYEEEE. CDR3 bases: TGTGCCAGCAGCTTGACAGGGGCGAACTATGGCTACACCTTC. This codes for CASSLTGANYGYTF.

V is TRBV5-6 and J is TRBJ1-1, with 8 bases fitting TRBD1. Germline V gene data show CDR1 as SGHDT and CDR2 as YYEEEE. The CDR3 totals 15 residues. After removal of 4 bases from V and 0 bases from J, the junction contained 5 bases not matched to a gene. In nucleotides, the CDR3 is TGTGCCAGCAGCGCAACGGACAGGGTGAACACTGAAGCTTTCTTT. Translation: CASSATDRVNTEAFF.

CDR3 protein: CASSQGQGNYGNTIYF. The CDR3 DNA is TGTGCCAGCAGCCAGGGACAGGGAAACTATGGTAACACCATATATTTT. The chain has TRBV5-4 and TRBJ1-3; 9 positions match TRBD1. The V segment lost 4 bases and the J segment 7 bases; nucleotides outside the gene matches: 12. Germline CDR1 is SGHNT and CDR2 is YYREEE (reference sequence). The CDR3 runs to 16 residues.

This sequence joins TRBV4-1 and TRBJ2-7, with D maybe TRBD2 (5 bases). The CDR3 is 17 residues long. CDR1 is MGHRA and CDR2 is YSYEKL in the germline V gene. The germline V and J ends were trimmed by 0 bases and 3 bases, with 18 bases remaining between them. The CDR3: CASSQELRASGGYEQYF. In nucleotides, the CDR3 is TGCGCCAGCAGCCAAGAGTTGCGGGCCTCCGGCGGCTACGAGCAGTACTTC.

The chain employs TRBV30 and TRBJ2-5; tentative D call: TRBD2 (6 bases). CDR3 length: 13 amino acids. Germline loops: CDR1 GTSNPN, CDR2 SVGIG (reference sequence). V was pared by 2 bases and J by 4 bases, with 11 bases between. The CDR3 DNA reads TGTGCCTGGAGTCTGGGGGGACTAGAGACCCAGTACTTC. Protein product: CAWSLGGLETQYF. Full variable domain (remainder filled in from reference TRBV30 and TRBJ2-5): SQTIHQWPATLVQPVGSPLSLECTVEGTSNPNLYWYRQAAGRGLQLLFYSVGIGQISSEVPQNLSASRPQDRQFILSSKKLLLSDSGFYLCAWSLGGLETQYFGPGTRLLVL.

The DNA for the CDR3 is TGTGCCATCAGTGAGGGACAGGGGGCGTCAGGCTACACCTTC. Translating gives CAISEGQGASGYTF. The chain links TRBV10-3 to TRBJ1-2; 11 bases fit TRBD1. The V segment lost 2 bases and the J segment 8 bases; nucleotides outside the gene matches: 4. CDR1 ENHRY and CDR2 SYGVKD come from the germline V gene. The CDR3 contains 14 residues.

This clone was picked up a small number of times. The V gene is TRBV3-1 (or the pseudogene TRBV3-2), the J gene TRBJ1-3, with D maybe TRBD1 (5 bases). This CDR3 is built from 13 residues. Looked up from germline, CDR1 is LGHDT and CDR2 is YNNKEL (reference sequence). V lost 3 bases and J 5 bases, leaving 8 bases between the germline ends. The CDR3 sequence: CASSQGQRNTIYF. CDR3 DNA sequence: TGTGCCAGCAGCCAGGGGCAACGAAACACCATATATTTT.

The V gene is TRBV6-2 or TRBV6-3, the J gene TRBJ1-1; the D gene is possibly TRBD1 (5 bases). Trimming cost V 1 base and J 1 base, with 22 bases left between them. The CDR3 sequence is 19 residues long. Germline lookup yields CDR1 MNHEY and CDR2 SVGEGT. CDR3 sequence (DNA): TGTGCCAGCAGTTACTGGCAGGGCTCCCTCGTCCGGAGGAACACTGAAGCTTTCTTT. This translates into CASSYWQGSLVRRNTEAFF.

This sequence joins TRBV15 and TRBJ2-3; 9 positions agree with TRBD2. CDR1 is LNHNV, CDR2 YYDKDF, per germline (reference sequence). After removal of 1 base from V and 5 bases from J, the junction contained 7 bases not matched to a gene. CDR3 size: 16 residues. CDR3 sequence: CATSRGISGSQDTQYF. For the CDR3, the DNA is TGTGCCACCAGCAGAGGTATTAGCGGGAGCCAAGATACGCAGTATTTT.